This TCR beta chain was captured in a study of T-cell memory formation after mild COVID-19. TCRdb redid the calling of the 5' RACE reads with MiXCR, one entry per CDR3 protein. The sample yields 400,000 to 550,000 distinct CDR3 sequences, about 23% seen once. V shed 6 bases and J 3 bases; nucleotides not matched to a gene: 8. From germline, CDR1 is MDHEN and CDR2 SYDVKM. The CDR3 is 15 amino acids. The specimen sequenced was PBMCs or a T cell subset sorted from them (not recorded which). V is TRBV28 and J is TRBJ2-1; the match to TRBD2 covers 7 bases. The TCR originated in an adult woman who had mild COVID-19 (a few samples of this study predate the infection). Cell type and time point are not known. The CDR3 loop is CASSLIERDYNEQFF. The CDR3 region has the DNA TGTGCCAGCAGCTTGATCGAGCGGGACTACAATGAGCAGTTCTTC.